This T cell receptor beta chain was found in a study of blood T cells in healthy people across ages. The study, taken as a whole, reports: Diversity of TCR beta correlated strongly with naive T cell percentage. A roughly linear age-dependent decrease characterized TCR beta diversity per million T cells.

Peripheral blood from each donor was collected in a volume of ten milliliters. The count of this clonotype is one. Antigen unknown. Using a J-beta primer mix together with a sample-barcoded 5' primer, a second PCR was run for about 6 to 11 cycles. Every single cDNA molecule received a tag from a template-switch adaptor with 12 random nucleotides. TCRdb passed the 5' RACE reads through MiXCR, listing each CDR3 protein once. The sample lists 650,000 or so distinct CDR3 sequences, 52% seen once, with about 13% in the top ten. The sequence was obtained from a woman over 75 in good health. The source material was blood.

The CDR3 loop is CASSLDSRAGNIQYF. CDR3 DNA sequence: TGCGCCAGCAGCTTGGACTCCAGGGCCGGAAACATTCAGTACTTC. The J gene is TRBJ2-4, the V gene TRBV5-1, with a possible D match to TRBD1 (5 bases). Germline V CDR1 and CDR2: SGHRS, YFSETQ. This CDR3 region has 15 residues. The V end was cut by 0 bases, the J end by 6 bases, with 13 bases between.